This T cell receptor (beta chain) was profiled in a study of T cell responses to AZD1222 COVID-19 vaccine. Study context: The study pooled second doses at about 4 or about 12 weeks. Findings and caveats of the study: Spike was spanned by vaccine-associated CD4 TCRs, which were dominant at 160-218 and 743-854. Samples come after the peak T cell response, not at day 14. Just a handful of people given AZD1222 tested seropositive at baseline.

As regards this clone: Its matching antigen is unknown.

Method: immunoSEQ multiplex PCR; TCRdb's copy keeps in-frame clones and lacks some. The sample shows tens of thousands of clones, about 88% of them seen only once. Germline values: CDR1 MDHEN, CDR2 SYDVKM. The CDR3 sequence is 14 residues long. V was pared by 2 bases and J by 4 bases, with 11 bases between. Here the sequenced sample was peripheral blood, taken on day 0 of AZD1222 vaccination. The receptor's source is an adult in good health. The chain carries TRBV28 and TRBJ1-2, with D possibly being TRBD1 (5 bases). The CDR3 loop is CASSLGQGTYGYTF. As DNA, the CDR3 is TGTGCCAGCAGTTTAGGGCAGGGAACCTATGGCTACACCTTC.